One and the same sample provided the 6 T cell receptor beta chains below, sequenced in a study of cytomegalovirus exposure and HLA in healthy donors. A multiplex PCR was run with 60 Vbeta primers and 13 Jbeta primers. Libraries were prepared by immunoSEQ multiplex PCR; TCRdb keeps only in-frame clonotypes and omits some of them. Of 150,000 to 200,000 clones listed, approximately 88% were seen once; the top ten hold 0.35% to 0.4%. Material: PBMCs. These receptors all come from a boy younger than 10 in good health and CMV-seronegative.

The genes are TRBV2 and TRBJ2-2, with 10 bases fitting TRBD2. Germline V CDR1 and CDR2: SNHLY, FYNNEI. Losses at the gene ends were 8 bases for V and 1 base for J; bases not matched to a gene: 10. The length of the CDR3 is 17 residues. The CDR3 DNA follows: TGTGCCAGCCAAGCTCTAGCGGGAGTTGTGAACACCGGGGAGCTGTTTTTT. Its translation is CASQALAGVVNTGELFF.

V and J are TRBV10-3 and TRBJ2-1; 12 bases match TRBD1. This CDR3 is 17 amino acids long. Trimming cost V 0 bases and J 7 bases; bases outside gene matches: 7. CDR1 and CDR2 from the germline V gene are ENHRY and SYGVKD. Written as DNA, the CDR3 is TGTGCCATCAGTGAGTCCCGGGACAGGGGGCGTCGGAATGAGCAGTTCTTC. It yields the protein CAISESRDRGRRNEQFF.

This clone is a singleton in its sample. The rearrangement uses TRBV2 and TRBJ2-2, with 11 bases lining up with TRBD2. This CDR3 spans 15 amino acids. In germline, CDR1 is SNHLY, CDR2 FYNNEI. V shed 6 bases and J 2 bases; nucleotides not matched to a gene: 2. The CDR3 DNA follows: TGTGCCAGCAGGGGACTAGCGGTAAACACCGGGGAGCTGTTTTTT. It encodes CASRGLAVNTGELFF. Full variable domain (rest looked up from reference TRBV2 and TRBJ2-2): EPEVTQTPSHQVTQMGQEVILRCVPISNHLYFYWYRQILGQKVEFLVSFYNNEISEKSEIFDDQFSVERPDGSNFTLKIRSTKLEDSAMYFCASRGLAVNTGELFFGEGSRLTVL.

The V gene is TRBV2, the J gene TRBJ2-4; D call uncertain. Deletions cut 1 base from V and 0 bases from J, with 7 bases between. Germline V gene lookup returns CDR1 SNHLY and CDR2 FYNNEI. The CDR3 loop spans 15 amino acids. The CDR3 is CASSEGQLAKNIQYF. The CDR3 coding sequence is TGTGCCAGCAGTGAAGGCCAACTAGCCAAAAACATTCAGTACTTC.

This clone showed up just once. The rearrangement links TRBV5-4 to TRBJ2-3; D may be TRBD1 (6 bases). This CDR3 comprises 17 residues. V was clipped by 0 bases and J by 0 bases, with 14 bases between them. Germline V gene data show CDR1 as SGHNT and CDR2 as YYREEE (reference sequence). In nucleotides, the CDR3 is TGTGCCAGCAGCTTGGGGGGGCCCCAATGGAGCACAGATACGCAGTATTTT. Its translation: CASSLGGPQWSTDTQYF.

The chain couples TRBV4-1 to TRBJ2-2; 7 positions agree with TRBD2. CDR1 and CDR2 from the germline V gene are MGHRA and YSYEKL. Unmatched junction bases numbered 1, after V lost 3 bases and J lost 3 bases. The CDR3 is 14 residues long. CDR3 nucleotides: TGCGCCAGCAGCCAGGGGGGGTACACCGGGGAGCTGTTTTTT. The encoded protein is CASSQGGYTGELFF.